One sample yielded the 32 T cell receptor beta chains listed below, sequenced in a study of long-term antiretroviral therapy in people with HIV. With survey level as its setting, the immunoSEQ assay was v3.0. Generated by immunoSEQ multiplex PCR, the TCRdb table keeps only in-frame clones and is missing some. Of 25,000 to 30,000 clones listed, roughly 90% are singletons. This specimen was unsorted PBMCs, taken 5 to 5.5 years after starting antiretroviral therapy. The source of these receptors is a middle-aged woman with HIV.

The chain carries TRBV19 and TRBJ2-3; D perhaps matches TRBD2 (6 bases). Per germline, CDR1 LNHDA and CDR2 SQIVND (reference sequence). This CDR3 comprises 17 residues. Trimming cost V 4 bases and J 4 bases, with 21 bases left between them. The CDR3 bases are TGTGCCAGTAGTACCGGGTTTAGCGCGGGAAAGGCAGATACGCAGTATTTT. Its translation: CASSTGFSAGKADTQYF.

The genes are TRBV11-2 and TRBJ2-7; tentative D call: TRBD1 (5 bases). CDR3 size: 14 residues. With 5 bases removed from V and 5 bases from J, the gap between germline ends came to 16 bases. In germline, CDR1 is SGHAT, CDR2 FQNNGV. CDR3 bases: TGTGCCAGCAGCCCCGACAGTCGCCAGGACGAGCAGTACTTC. Translation: CASSPDSRQDEQYF.

The count of this clone is one. The V gene is TRBV6-6, the J gene TRBJ2-4; D possibly matches TRBD1 or TRBD2 (5 bases each). The ends were cut back, 6 bases at V and 3 bases at J, with 12 bases in the middle. The CDR3 sequence is 14 residues long. The germline V gene has CDR1 MNHNY and CDR2 SVGAGI (reference sequence). DNA of the CDR3: TGTGCCAGCAGCTGGGGGACGGACAAAAACATTCAGTACTTC. The encoded protein is CASSWGTDKNIQYF.

This chain uses TRBV5-1 with TRBJ2-3; possible D gene TRBD1, 6 bases. The CDR3 covers 13 residues. Trimming removed 7 bases from V and 7 bases from J, with 16 bases in between. Germline-derived CDR1 and CDR2 are SGHRS and YFSETQ. CDR3 amino acids: CASQTGNWNTQYF. CDR3 nucleotide sequence: TGCGCCAGCCAAACAGGGAATTGGAATACGCAGTATTTT.

The chain is built from TRBV7-8 and TRBJ1-2; D perhaps matches TRBD1 (6 bases). There are 17 residues in the CDR3. The V end lost 5 bases, the J end lost 0 bases, and 19 bases lay between the germline ends. The V gene's germline CDR1 is SGHVS and CDR2 FQNEAQ. The CDR3 reads CASSHSQDSGSNYGYTF. The CDR3 coding sequence is TGTGCCAGCAGCCACTCTCAGGACAGCGGATCTAACTATGGCTACACCTTC.

The chain employs TRBV4-1 and TRBJ2-7, with a weak D call TRBD2 (6 bases). The CDR3 sequence is 13 residues long. Germline V gives CDR1 MGHRA, CDR2 YSYEKL. The V end lost 1 base, the J end lost 5 bases, and 9 bases lay between the germline ends. The CDR3 loop is CASSQVRGHEQYF. The CDR3 DNA reads TGCGCCAGCAGCCAAGTGCGGGGCCACGAGCAGTACTTC.

The chain combines TRBV7-9 with TRBJ1-1; tentatively, D is TRBD1 (5 bases). The V gene's germline CDR1 is SEHNR and CDR2 FQNEAQ (reference sequence). The V and J ends lost 1 base and 4 bases respectively, with 13 bases between them. The CDR3 is 15 amino acids. DNA for the CDR3: TGTGCCAGCAGCTTAGATGGTTCGGGGCTCACTGAAGCTTTCTTT. As protein: CASSLDGSGLTEAFF.

The J gene is TRBJ2-7, the V gene TRBV30; 8 nucleotides line up with TRBD1. CDR3 length equals 12 residues. Losses at the gene ends were 0 bases for V and 6 bases for J; bases not matched to a gene: 1. Germline V lookup: CDR1 GTSNPN, CDR2 SVGIG (reference sequence). The chain's CDR3 is CAWSVTGGEQYF. Written as DNA, the CDR3 is TGTGCCTGGAGTGTAACAGGGGGCGAGCAGTACTTC.

This chain joins TRBV30 and TRBJ1-1; 7 bases agree with TRBD1. J was trimmed by 1 base and V by 6 bases; bases with no gene match: 14. Germline assignment: CDR1 GTSNPN and CDR2 SVGIG (reference sequence). This CDR3 is built from 16 residues. The CDR3 is CACPRVSRGPNTEAFF. The CDR3 DNA follows: TGTGCCTGTCCCAGGGTGTCTAGGGGGCCGAACACTGAAGCTTTCTTT.

The J gene is TRBJ2-5, the V gene TRBV4-1, with D possibly TRBD1 on 5 matching bases. Trimming cost V 0 bases and J 3 bases, with 8 bases left between them. Germline assignment: CDR1 MGHRA and CDR2 YSYEKL. The CDR3 loop spans 14 amino acids. In nucleotides, the CDR3 is TGCGCCAGCAGCCAAGATTTCAGGGAAGAGACCCAGTACTTC. This codes for CASSQDFREETQYF.

The V call is TRBV6-6, the J call TRBJ2-1, with 14 bases that match TRBD2. Germline V gene data show CDR1 as MNHNY and CDR2 as SVGAGI (reference sequence). This CDR3 comprises 15 residues. The J segment lost 9 bases and the V segment lost 2 bases, leaving 3 bases of the junction unmatched. Here the CDR3 DNA reads TGTGCCAGCAGTTACCCGGGACTAGCGGGAGTTGAGCAGTTCTTC. It specifies CASSYPGLAGVEQFF.

The CDR3 loop reads CASSLVPVNEQFF. In DNA form, the CDR3 reads TGTGCCAGCAGCTTAGTACCCGTTAATGAGCAGTTCTTC. The J gene is TRBJ2-1, the V gene TRBV13; no reliable D call. Trimming left V 1 base short and J 7 bases short, with 8 bases between. CDR3 length: 13 amino acids. Germline assignment: CDR1 PRHDT and CDR2 FYEKMQ (reference sequence).

CDR3 in amino acids: CASTASGNTIYF. Here the CDR3 DNA reads TGTGCCAGCACCGCCTCTGGAAACACCATATATTTT. This rearrangement joins TRBV6-1 to TRBJ1-3; no clear D. Trimming left V 7 bases short and J 0 bases short, with 4 bases between. Germline-derived CDR1 and CDR2 are MNHNS and SASEGT. This CDR3 has 12 residues.

The chain joins TRBV7-9 to TRBJ2-2; tentatively, D is TRBD1 (7 bases). This CDR3 comprises 13 residues. Germline V gene lookup returns CDR1 SEHNR and CDR2 FQNEAQ (reference sequence). V lost 5 bases, J lost 6 bases, and 10 bases lay in between. CDR3 DNA: TGTGCCAGCAGCCAGGGGGGTTCCGGGGAGCTGTTTTTT. Its protein product is CASSQGGSGELFF.

V usage is TRBV7-8 and J usage is TRBJ1-2; D perhaps matches TRBD1 (6 bases). The V end lost 1 base, the J end lost 8 bases, and 17 bases lay between the germline ends. From germline, CDR1 is SGHVS and CDR2 FQNEAQ. The CDR3 has 15 amino acids. The CDR3 DNA reads as TGTGCCAGCAGCTTAGACGTTGACGGGGGGCGGGGCTACACCTTC. It is translated as CASSLDVDGGRGYTF.

This chain connects TRBV5-1 to TRBJ2-1; D gene ambiguous. The V end was cut by 2 bases, the J end by 6 bases, with 6 bases between. Germline-derived CDR1 and CDR2 are SGHRS and YFSETQ. This CDR3 has 12 residues. The CDR3 sequence: CASSLPGNEQFF. The CDR3 bases are TGCGCCAGCAGCTTACCTGGCAATGAGCAGTTCTTC.

This sequence joins TRBV29-1 and TRBJ2-3; 7 bases fit TRBD1. CDR1 and CDR2 (germline): SQVTM, ANQGSEA. This CDR3 contains 16 residues. The junction had 16 bases not matched to a gene; V was cut back by 4 bases and J by 6 bases. CDR3 sequence reads: CSVGSPGTEGVDTQYF. The CDR3 DNA reads TGCAGCGTTGGTTCCCCTGGGACAGAGGGGGTGGATACGCAGTATTTT.

The chain is built from TRBV10-3 and TRBJ1-2; 7 bases fit TRBD1. V was pared by 7 bases and J by 7 bases, with 9 bases of the junction left unmatched. This CDR3 has 13 amino acids. CDR1 and CDR2 from the germline V gene are ENHRY and SYGVKD. CDR3 protein: CAITGDRAGGYTF. DNA of the CDR3: TGTGCCATCACCGGAGACAGGGCTGGTGGCTACACCTTC.

The genes are TRBV6-5 and TRBJ2-7; 8 bases agree with TRBD2. The CDR3 sequence is 14 residues long. V trimming: 8 bases; J trimming: 1 base; junction bases outside the gene matches: 7. Germline assignment: CDR1 MNHEY and CDR2 SVGAGI. The CDR3 region has the DNA TGTGCCAGCCGGGCGGGGGGAATTTCCTACGAGCAGTACTTC. Translating gives CASRAGGISYEQYF.

The chain links TRBV19 to TRBJ1-5; D remains ambiguous. The CDR3 length is 12 residues. The germline CDR1 and CDR2 sequences are LNHDA and SQIVND (reference sequence). Trimming stripped 8 bases from V and 6 bases from J, with 11 bases between. CDR3 DNA: TGTGCCAGTCATCGACCAGGTCAGCCCCAGCATTTT. This translates into CASHRPGQPQHF.

The chain recombines TRBV5-1 with TRBJ1-4; D possibly corresponds to TRBD1 (5 bases). The germline V gene encodes CDR1 SGHRS and CDR2 YFSETQ. This CDR3 region has 15 residues. V lost 1 base to trimming and J lost 4 bases, with 11 bases between them. The CDR3 DNA is TGCGCCAGCAGCTTGCTTGGGACTAATAATGAAAAACTGTTTTTT. Its protein is CASSLLGTNNEKLFF.

This chain links TRBV4-1 with TRBJ1-4, with 8 bases identical to TRBD1. With V trimmed by 4 bases and J by 8 bases, 6 bases remained unmatched. Germline loops: CDR1 MGHRA, CDR2 YSYEKL. CDR3 length equals 14 residues. CDR3 in amino acids: CASSLIGTGEKLFF. The CDR3 DNA sequence: TGCGCCAGCAGCCTCATCGGGACAGGAGAAAAACTGTTTTTT.

This clone was detected once. This chain connects TRBV19 to TRBJ1-5; D is unclear. The CDR3 contains 17 residues. V lost 0 bases, J lost 2 bases, and 14 bases lay in between. Looked up from germline, CDR1 is LNHDA and CDR2 is SQIVND (reference sequence). The CDR3: CASSIDPRSWGNQPQHF. The CDR3 region has the DNA TGTGCCAGTAGTATAGATCCCAGGTCTTGGGGCAATCAGCCCCAGCATTTT.

The chain is built from TRBV4-1 and TRBJ2-1; unclear D gene. CDR1 is MGHRA and CDR2 is YSYEKL in the germline V gene. The V end was cut by 0 bases, the J end by 6 bases, with 9 bases between. CDR3 length: 14 amino acids. The CDR3: CASSQEALGNEQFF. CDR3 sequence (DNA): TGCGCCAGCAGCCAAGAGGCCTTGGGCAATGAGCAGTTCTTC.

The rearrangement links TRBV7-2 to TRBJ2-1; 9 nucleotides agree with TRBD2. The CDR3 extends over 15 amino acids. Unmatched junction bases numbered 7, after V lost 2 bases and J lost 8 bases. Germline CDR1 reads SGHTA; CDR2 reads FQGNSA. The CDR3 DNA follows: TGTGCCAGCAGCTTATACGCGGGGGGGATGTATGAGCAGTTCTTC. This gives the protein CASSLYAGGMYEQFF.

V and J are TRBV4-1 and TRBJ2-5, with D possibly being TRBD1 (7 bases). The CDR3 contains 16 residues. Germline loops: CDR1 MGHRA, CDR2 YSYEKL. Trimming took off 3 bases at V and 0 bases at J, with 14 bases between the two ends. The DNA for the CDR3 is TGCGCCAGCAGCCACGCAGGGGGGCTTTACCAAGAGACCCAGTACTTC. Translated: CASSHAGGLYQETQYF.

The chain uses TRBV5-1 and TRBJ2-1; D uncertain. Trimming shortened V by 0 bases and J by 8 bases, and 6 bases separated the two germline ends. There are 12 residues in the CDR3. In germline, CDR1 is SGHRS, CDR2 YFSETQ. The CDR3 nucleotides are TGCGCCAGCAGCTTGGAACAGTATGAGCAGTTCTTC. It codes for CASSLEQYEQFF.

J is TRBJ2-7 and V is TRBV5-6; 12 bases map to TRBD1. Germline assignment: CDR1 SGHDT and CDR2 YYEEEE. The V segment lost 1 base and the J segment 5 bases; nucleotides outside the gene matches: 7. CDR3 size: 16 residues. The CDR3 region is CASSLRPGQGAHEQYF. CDR3 in DNA: TGTGCCAGCAGCTTGCGCCCGGGACAGGGGGCGCACGAGCAGTACTTC.

The chain employs TRBV2 and TRBJ2-1, with no clear D. The CDR3 spans 14 residues. Germline V lookup: CDR1 SNHLY, CDR2 FYNNEI. V was cut by 8 bases and J by 0 bases, with 11 bases left in between. This chain's CDR3 is CASVSYPSYNEQFF. The CDR3 nucleotides read TGTGCCAGCGTCTCGTATCCCTCCTACAATGAGCAGTTCTTC.

This rearrangement joins TRBV18 to TRBJ1-3; TRBD1 matches at 7 bases. V was clipped by 3 bases and J by 2 bases; unmatched bases: 4. The V gene's germline CDR1 is KGHSH and CDR2 LQKENI. The CDR3 is 15 amino acids. The CDR3 loop is CASSPDRAPGNTIYF. The CDR3 coding sequence is TGTGCCAGCTCACCTGACAGGGCTCCTGGAAACACCATATATTTT.

This rearrangement joins TRBV10-3 to TRBJ1-1; D ambiguous. Deletions cut 8 bases from V and 11 bases from J, with 21 bases between. Germline CDR1 is ENHRY and CDR2 is SYGVKD. This CDR3 is built from 13 residues. CDR3 in amino acids: CAIGAFSGEDAFF. The CDR3 region has the DNA TGTGCCATCGGCGCTTTCTCAGGAGAAGATGCTTTCTTT.

This chain links TRBV19 with TRBJ2-7; D is undetermined. From germline, CDR1 is LNHDA and CDR2 SQIVND (reference sequence). V was clipped by 5 bases and J by 3 bases, with 5 bases between them. The length of the CDR3 is 11 residues. CDR3 residues: CASSLGYEQYF. The CDR3 DNA is TGTGCCAGTAGTCTTGGCTACGAGCAGTACTTC.